This TCR beta chain appears in the sequencing data of a study of preoperative IRX-2 immunotherapy in early breast cancer. Treatment of the sample: preoperative locoregional IRX-2 cytokine immunotherapy. Preoperative locoregional IRX-2 cytokine immunotherapy was tested in the phase Ib source study. Trimming cost V 2 bases and J 10 bases, with 12 bases left between them. Germline lookup yields CDR1 SGHTA and CDR2 FQGTGA. The CDR3 length is 14 residues. Repertoires were generated with immunoSEQ multiplex PCR, while TCRdb's copy carries only in-frame clones and drops some. The sample includes roughly 14,000 clones, just over 90% of them seen just once.

The sample was collected from a patient treated with IRX-2 immunotherapy. The source is a human donor with breast cancer. The chain uses TRBV7-3 and TRBJ1-6; D unclear. In DNA, the CDR3 is TGTGCCAGCAGCTTAGCGTCCAGGACGTCACCCCTCCACTTT. This translates into CASSLASRTSPLHF. Full variable domain (missing parts from reference TRBV7-3 and TRBJ1-6): GAGVSQTPSNKVTEKGKYVELRCDPISGHTALYWYRQSLGQGPEFLIYFQGTGAADDSGLPNDRFFAVRPEGSVSTLKIQRTERGDSAVYLCASSLASRTSPLHFGNGTRLTVT.